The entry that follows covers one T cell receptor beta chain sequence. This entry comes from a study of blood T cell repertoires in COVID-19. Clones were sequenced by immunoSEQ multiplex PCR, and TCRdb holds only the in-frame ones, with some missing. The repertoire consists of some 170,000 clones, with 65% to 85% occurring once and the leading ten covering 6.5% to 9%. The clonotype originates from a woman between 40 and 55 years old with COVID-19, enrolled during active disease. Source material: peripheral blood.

The CDR3 nucleotides read TGTGCCAGCAGCCCCCAGGTACGCGCAGATACGCAGTATTTT. Translated, it gives CASSPQVRADTQYF. V gene TRBV7-3 combines with J gene TRBJ2-3; D unclear. Germline assignment: CDR1 SGHTA and CDR2 FQGTGA. The CDR3 has 14 residues. V was shortened by 5 bases and J by 4 bases, with 13 bases between the two germline ends.